These 10 T cell receptor beta chains were sequenced from one sample in a study of shared clonotypes between healthy human individuals. The assay was immunoSEQ multiplex PCR, and TCRdb's table has in-frame clones only and misses some. The table includes around 430,000 clones, 79% detected once. The specimen was PBMCs. These receptors were obtained from a woman aged 40 to 50 in good health. Some clones in this sample may be carry-over from other donors' samples.

The genes are TRBV5-1 and TRBJ2-7; 9 bases line up with TRBD1. Germline CDR1 and CDR2: SGHRS and YFSETQ. V shed 3 bases and J 5 bases; nucleotides not matched to a gene: 12. The CDR3 consists of 16 residues. The CDR3 sequence is CASSSGRGQGNHEQYF. CDR3 DNA: TGCGCCAGCAGCTCTGGCAGGGGACAGGGAAACCACGAGCAGTACTTC.

The rearrangement links TRBV30 to TRBJ2-7, with TRBD1 identical over 9 bases. This CDR3 contains 13 residues. Losses at the gene ends were 6 bases for V and 2 bases for J; bases not matched to a gene: 5. Germline V gene data show CDR1 as GTSNPN and CDR2 as SVGIG (reference sequence). CDR3 sequence: CACNRDRAYEQYF. The CDR3, as DNA: TGTGCCTGTAACCGGGACAGGGCCTACGAGCAGTACTTC.

This clone was observed a handful of times. V is TRBV10-3 and J is TRBJ1-2, with D maybe TRBD1 (6 bases). Germline CDR1 and CDR2: ENHRY and SYGVKD. The CDR3 has 13 amino acids. V lost 7 bases, J lost 5 bases, and 14 bases lay in between. CDR3 protein: CAITRGQLYGYTF. The CDR3, as DNA: TGTGCCATCACCCGGGGGCAGCTATATGGCTACACCTTC.

The chain employs TRBV19 and TRBJ1-1; no clear D gene. CDR3 length: 13 amino acids. Deletions cut 6 bases from V and 3 bases from J, with 11 bases between. Germline V gives CDR1 LNHDA, CDR2 SQIVND (reference sequence). CDR3 region: CASRVRRDTEAFF. The CDR3, as DNA: TGTGCCAGTAGGGTGAGGCGGGACACTGAAGCTTTCTTT.

This clone has only a few counts. J is TRBJ2-7 and V is TRBV7-2; 9 bases match TRBD2. V gave up 4 bases and J gave up 1 base; unmatched junction bases: 8. This CDR3 comprises 16 residues. Germline-derived CDR1 and CDR2 are SGHTA and FQGNSA. In nucleotides, the CDR3 is TGTGCCAGCAGCTCCTGGACTAGCGTGGGATCCTACGAGCAGTACTTC. Protein: CASSSWTSVGSYEQYF.

The chain links TRBV4-1 to TRBJ2-7, with TRBD1 identical over 7 bases. The germline V gene encodes CDR1 MGHRA and CDR2 YSYEKL. Losses at the gene ends were 0 bases for V and 3 bases for J; bases not matched to a gene: 5. This CDR3 region has 15 residues. The CDR3 nucleotides are TGCGCCAGCAGCCAAGAGGGGGACAGTCGCTACGAGCAGTACTTC. Amino acids: CASSQEGDSRYEQYF.

This clone was found a few times. The chain has TRBV29-1 and TRBJ2-3; the match to TRBD2 covers 7 bases. The ends lost 5 bases at V and 5 bases at J; junction bases unmatched: 13. Germline-derived CDR1 and CDR2 are SQVTM and ANQGSEA. The CDR3 contains 15 residues. The CDR3 DNA reads TGCAGCGTTCATGGGGCTAGCGGTTTGGGAGATACGCAGTATTTT. This sequence encodes CSVHGASGLGDTQYF.

This chain links TRBV6-1 with TRBJ2-5, with a tentative D call TRBD2 (5 bases). The length of the CDR3 is 14 residues. V was shortened by 0 bases and J by 9 bases, with 14 bases between the two germline ends. Germline CDR1 MNHNS, CDR2 SASEGT. For the CDR3, the DNA is TGTGCCAGCAGTGAAGCCTCTGACATAGCGTCCCAGTACTTC. Protein sequence: CASSEASDIASQYF.

This clone was detected a few times. This could be a read error, since a much larger clone is one nucleotide away. At the DNA level, this CDR3 is encoded by other sequences in the same sample as well. J is TRBJ2-7 and V is TRBV28, with unresolved D. The CDR3 runs 11 residues. CDR1 is MDHEN and CDR2 is SYDVKM in the germline V gene. The germline V and J ends were trimmed by 1 base and 3 bases, with 1 base remaining between them. The CDR3 DNA is TGTGCCAGCAGTTTATTCTACGAGCAGTACTTC. Its translation: CASSLFYEQYF. Together with reference TRBV28 and TRBJ2-7, the CDR3 gives the full variable domain: DVKVTQSSRYLVKRTGEKVFLECVQDMDHENMFWYRQDPGLGLRLIYFSYDVKMKEKGDIPEGYSVSREKKERFSLILESASTNQTSMYLCASSLFYEQYFGPGTRLTVT.

The V and J genes are TRBV9 and TRBJ1-5; D gene ambiguous. V was pared by 0 bases and J by 4 bases, with 8 bases between. Germline V lookup: CDR1 SGDLS, CDR2 YYNGEE. This CDR3 is 14 amino acids long. The CDR3 nucleotides read TGTGCCAGCAGCGTAGGTAGTAGTAATCAGCCCCAGCATTTT. It yields the protein CASSVGSSNQPQHF.